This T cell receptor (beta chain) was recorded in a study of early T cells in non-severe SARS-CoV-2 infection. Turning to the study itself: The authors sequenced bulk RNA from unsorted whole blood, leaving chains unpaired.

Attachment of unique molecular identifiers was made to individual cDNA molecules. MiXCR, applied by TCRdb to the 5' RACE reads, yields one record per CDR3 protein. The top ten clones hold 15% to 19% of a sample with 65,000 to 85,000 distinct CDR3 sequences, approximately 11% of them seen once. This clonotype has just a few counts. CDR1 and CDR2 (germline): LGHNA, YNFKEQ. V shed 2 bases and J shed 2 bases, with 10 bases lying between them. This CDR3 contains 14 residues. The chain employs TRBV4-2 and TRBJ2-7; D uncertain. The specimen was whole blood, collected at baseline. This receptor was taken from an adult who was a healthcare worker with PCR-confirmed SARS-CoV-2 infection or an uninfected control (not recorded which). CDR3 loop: CASSQQGNPYEQYF. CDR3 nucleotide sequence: TGTGCCAGCAGCCAACAAGGTAACCCCTACGAGCAGTACTTC.